This TCR beta chain was captured in a study of T-cell memory formation after mild COVID-19. Study results and caveats: Cross-reactive memory apparently joined, as some responding clones appeared in pre-infection memory.

Regarding this clonotype: Antigen: not known.

The CDR3 totals 14 residues. Trimming pared 5 bases from V and 5 bases from J, leaving 12 bases between. Germline V CDR1 and CDR2: MNHEY, SVGAGI. cDNA libraries for TCR alpha and TCR beta, carrying sample barcodes and UMIs, came from 5'RACE with constant-segment primers. Each CDR3 protein gets one entry after TCRdb re-called the 5' RACE reads with MiXCR. The sample has under 200,000 distinct CDR3 sequences; around 10% are singletons. The receptor's source is a man between 18 and 29 years old who had mild COVID-19 (a few samples of this study predate the infection). Cell type and time point are not known. The rearrangement joins TRBV6-5 to TRBJ2-2, with unresolved D. Sequencing used PBMCs or a T cell subset sorted from them (not recorded which). The CDR3 DNA is TGTGCCAGCAGTCCACCCCTCGGGACCGGGGAGCTGTTTTTT. It specifies CASSPPLGTGELFF.